A selection of T cell receptor beta chains follows, all from one sample in a study of STAT5B mutations in CD4+ large granular lymphocyte leukemia. Sequenced by immunoSEQ multiplex PCR; TCRdb stores in-frame clones only, minus some. The table shows a few thousand clones, with about 81% occurring only once. Sequencing was carried out using PBMCs. The source of these receptors is a woman aged 70 to 79 with CD4+ T-cell large granular lymphocyte leukemia. Both conserved end residues are part of each CDR3. D genes are given only for firm matches. For some rows the clone size is stated as once, few or many, or as a class when expanded; others skip it.

D gene	J gene	clone size	CDR3 length	V gene	CDR3 protein	CDR3 DNA
NA	TRBJ2-7	NA	14	TRBV19	CASSTTGVGNEQYF	TGTGCCAGTAGTACGACAGGTGTCGGGAACGAGCAGTACTTC
NA	TRBJ2-2	NA	15	TRBV11-2	CASSKGLARTGELFF	TGTGCCAGCAGCAAGGGACTCGCAAGGACCGGGGAGCTGTTTTTT
NA	TRBJ1-1	NA	15	TRBV18	CASSLGRGLLTEAFF	TGTGCCAGCTCGCTCGGTAGAGGTCTCCTCACTGAAGCTTTCTTT
TRBD2	TRBJ2-3	NA	16	TRBV5-5	CASSLGPGLAGVAQYF	TGTGCCAGCAGCTTGGGCCCTGGACTAGCGGGAGTTGCACAGTATTTT
NA	TRBJ1-3	NA	16	TRBV18	CASSPTSRQGGNTIYF	TGTGCCAGCTCACCAACATCCCGGCAGGGTGGAAACACCATATATTTT
TRBD1	TRBJ1-2	NA	11	TRBV6-6	CATRQGYGYTF	TGTGCCACCCGACAGGGCTATGGCTACACCTTC
NA	TRBJ2-1	NA	13	TRBV18	CASSSRQVIEQFF	TGTGCCAGCTCATCACGACAGGTAATTGAGCAGTTCTTC
NA	TRBJ2-6	NA	17	TRBV5-6	CASSLWFVVAGANVLTF	TGTGCCAGCAGCTTGTGGTTCGTAGTGGCTGGGGCCAACGTCCTGACTTTC
NA	TRBJ2-3	NA	15	TRBV7-9	CASSWGVGGRDTQYF	TGTGCCAGCAGCTGGGGAGTTGGTGGGAGAGATACGCAGTATTTT
TRBD2	TRBJ2-1	NA	17	TRBV5-6	CASSLLAGGRRNNEQFF	TGTGCCAGCAGCTTGCTAGCGGGGGGCCGAAGAAACAATGAGCAGTTCTTC
NA	TRBJ2-1	NA	16	TRBV28	CASRRRGRSSYNEQFF	TGTGCCAGCAGGCGAAGGGGCCGTAGCTCCTACAATGAGCAGTTCTTC
TRBD1	TRBJ1-2	NA	15	TRBV18	CASSPGQGAYYGYTF	TGTGCCAGCTCACCTGGACAGGGGGCATACTATGGCTACACCTTC
NA	TRBJ2-1	NA	16	TRBV5-6	CASSLGGQSSYNEQFF	TGTGCCAGCAGCTTGGGGGGGCAGAGCTCCTACAATGAGCAGTTCTTC
NA	TRBJ2-1	NA	14	TRBV9	CASSAQQALNEQFF	TGTGCCAGCAGCGCCCAACAGGCCCTCAATGAGCAGTTCTTC
TRBD1	TRBJ1-2	NA	13	TRBV7-8	CASSPQGSNGYTF	TGTGCCAGCAGCCCACAGGGGTCTAATGGCTACACCTTC
NA	TRBJ1-2	NA	14	TRBV4-2	CASSQDQASVGYTF	TGTGCCAGCAGCCAAGATCAGGCTTCAGTCGGCTACACCTTC
TRBD2	TRBJ2-1	few	14	TRBV28	CASTRAGGNNEQFF	TGTGCCAGCACGAGAGCGGGGGGTAACAATGAGCAGTTCTTC
NA	TRBJ2-2	NA	12	TRBV5-4	CASSRTGGELFF	TGTGCCAGCAGCCGCACTGGCGGGGAACTGTTTTTT
TRBD2	TRBJ2-1	NA	16	TRBV9	CASAPSWTSGYNEQFF	TGTGCCAGCGCACCCTCTTGGACTAGCGGCTACAATGAGCAGTTCTTC
NA	TRBJ2-2	NA	15	TRBV18	CASSPWGTYTGELFF	TGTGCCAGCTCACCATGGGGGACATACACCGGGGAGCTGTTTTTT
NA	TRBJ2-2	NA	15	TRBV19	CASSIVQGRVGELFF	TGTGCCAGTAGTATAGTGCAGGGCAGGGTCGGGGAGCTGTTTTTT
NA	TRBJ2-7	NA	13	TRBV18	CASLGAAGNEQYF	TGTGCCAGCCTCGGGGCGGCCGGGAACGAGCAGTACTTC